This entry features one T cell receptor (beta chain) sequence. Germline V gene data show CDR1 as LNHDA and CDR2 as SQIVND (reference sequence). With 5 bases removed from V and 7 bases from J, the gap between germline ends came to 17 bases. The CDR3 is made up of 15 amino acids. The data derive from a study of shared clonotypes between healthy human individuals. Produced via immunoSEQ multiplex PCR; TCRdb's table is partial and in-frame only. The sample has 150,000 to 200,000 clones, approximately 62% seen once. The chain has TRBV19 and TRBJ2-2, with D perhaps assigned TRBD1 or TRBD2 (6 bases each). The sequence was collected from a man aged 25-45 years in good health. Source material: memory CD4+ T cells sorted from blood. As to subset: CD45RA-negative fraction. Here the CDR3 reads CASSLGGRSGGELFF. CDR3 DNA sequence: TGTGCCAGTAGTCTAGGGGGGAGAAGCGGCGGGGAGCTGTTTTTT.